A selection of T cell receptor beta chains follows, all from one sample in a study of T-cell memory formation after mild COVID-19. Each CDR3 protein gets one entry after TCRdb re-called the 5' RACE reads with MiXCR. Here the sample spans about 610,000 distinct CDR3 sequences, approximately 15% being singletons. The source material was PBMCs or a T cell subset sorted from them (not recorded which). These receptor sequences come from an adult woman who had mild COVID-19 (a few samples of this study predate the infection). Cell type and time point are not known. Both conserved end residues are part of each CDR3. D genes are given only for firm matches. Expanded clones are given a class, and other clones once, few, many or no size at all.

j_call	clone_size	d_call	v_call	cdr3_nt	cdr3_aa
TRBJ2-1	few	TRBD2	TRBV12-3/TRBV12-4	TGTGCCAGCAGTAAGGGACTAGCGGGAGGCCTCGGCAATGAGCAGTTCTTC	CASSKGLAGGLGNEQFF
TRBJ1-5	-	-	TRBV27	TGTGCCAGCAGATTATCGATGGGTTTCAATCAGCCCCAGCATTTT	CASRLSMGFNQPQHF
TRBJ1-6	few	-	TRBV5-1	TGCGCCAGCAGCACAGACAGGTCGGCGTCACCCCTCCACTTT	CASSTDRSASPLHF
TRBJ2-3	-	TRBD2	TRBV7-8	TGTGCCAGCAGAGAACTTGGACTAGCGGGCACAGATACGCAGTATTTT	CASRELGLAGTDTQYF
TRBJ2-7	few	-	TRBV29-1	TGCAGCGCATCGACATTTGGACGGATCTACGAGCAGTACTTC	CSASTFGRIYEQYF
TRBJ2-5	few	-	TRBV24-1	TGTGCCACCAGTGACCGAGGAGCGGGTGGGCAAGAGACCCAGTACTTC	CATSDRGAGGQETQYF
TRBJ2-7	few	TRBD2	TRBV20-1	TGCAGTGCTAGAGTTGGCGGGGGGATCTACGAGCAGTACTTC	CSARVGGGIYEQYF
TRBJ1-6	few	-	TRBV3-1	TGTGCCAGCAGCCCCCGGGACGGACCCTTCGCCTATAATTCACCCCTCCACTTT	CASSPRDGPFAYNSPLHF
TRBJ2-3	many	TRBD2	TRBV9	TGTGCCAGCAGCGCCTCGGGGGGACCCACAGATACGCAGTATTTT	CASSASGGPTDTQYF
TRBJ2-1	few	TRBD1	TRBV24-1	TGTGCCACCAGTGATCCTCGACAGGGGGCCAATGAGCAGTTCTTC	CATSDPRQGANEQFF
TRBJ2-7	-	-	TRBV12-3/TRBV12-4	TGTGCCAGCAGTTTTAATAGGGTGGGCCCCTACGAGCAGTACTTC	CASSFNRVGPYEQYF
TRBJ2-7	few	TRBD2	TRBV12-3/TRBV12-4	TGTGCCAGCAGTCTGACTAGCCCCTACGAGCAGTACTTC	CASSLTSPYEQYF
TRBJ2-7	many	-	TRBV5-4	TGTGCCAGCAGCTTGGATGTCATGGCAGGCGATTACGAGCAGTACTTC	CASSLDVMAGDYEQYF
TRBJ2-1	few	TRBD2	TRBV6-2/TRBV6-3	TGTGCCGGCTCAATGGGTCATCCCCGAACTAGCGGGAGCCTCCATGAGCAGTTCTTC	CAGSMGHPRTSGSLHEQFF
TRBJ1-1	-	-	TRBV9	TGTGCCAGCAACCTGGGGGGGGTGAACACTGAAGCTTTCTTT	CASNLGGVNTEAFF
TRBJ2-1	-	TRBD2	TRBV7-6	TGTGCCAGCAGCTTAGCGCGTTTTCTAGCGGACGACGGCTCCTACAATGAGCAGTTCTTC	CASSLARFLADDGSYNEQFF
TRBJ1-1	few	-	TRBV6-1	TGTGCCAGCAGTGAAACCAACAGCGGGGGCACTTTCTTT	CASSETNSGGTFF
TRBJ2-2	-	-	TRBV5-4	TGTGCCAGCAGCTTGGCCCAAGTAAGGAACACCGGGGAGCTGTTTTTT	CASSLAQVRNTGELFF
TRBJ2-1	once	-	TRBV7-9	TGTGCCAGCAGCTGGGGGGAAATAGAGCAGTTCTTC	CASSWGEIEQFF
TRBJ1-1	-	TRBD1	TRBV5-1	TGCGCCAGCAGCTTGGGACAGGGGGCAATAAGAGCTTTCTTT	CASSLGQGAIRAFF
TRBJ2-3	many	TRBD2	TRBV5-6	TGTGCCAGCAGCCATAGGAAGACTAGCGGGGGAGCCACAGATACGCAGTATTTT	CASSHRKTSGGATDTQYF
TRBJ2-5	-	-	TRBV9	TGTGCCAGCAGCGAGGGGATTCAAGAGACCCAGTACTTC	CASSEGIQETQYF
TRBJ2-3	-	-	TRBV21-1	TGTGCCAGCAGCTTGGCTCCGGGACCAACGGGGACAGATACGCAGTATTTT	CASSLAPGPTGTDTQYF
TRBJ2-3	many	-	TRBV6-5	TGTGCCAGCAGTTACTCGTCTCTAGGCGGACCAGATACGCAGTATTTT	CASSYSSLGGPDTQYF